This T cell receptor (beta chain) stems from a study of blood T cell repertoires in COVID-19. V lost 5 bases and J 5 bases, leaving 9 bases between the germline ends. CDR1 is SGHDT and CDR2 is YYEEEE in the germline V gene. The CDR3 runs to 12 residues. Sequenced by immunoSEQ multiplex PCR; TCRdb stores in-frame clones only, minus some. This sample has a few hundred thousand clones; roughly 86% occur once, and the top ten carry just under 9.5%. J is TRBJ2-3 and V is TRBV5-6, with D possibly matching TRBD1 (5 bases). The TCR was taken from a man aged 18 to 30 with active or convalescent COVID-19. Sequencing input: peripheral blood. The CDR3 nucleotides read TGTGCCAGCAGTTCCACAGGAGATACGCAGTATTTT. This encodes CASSSTGDTQYF.